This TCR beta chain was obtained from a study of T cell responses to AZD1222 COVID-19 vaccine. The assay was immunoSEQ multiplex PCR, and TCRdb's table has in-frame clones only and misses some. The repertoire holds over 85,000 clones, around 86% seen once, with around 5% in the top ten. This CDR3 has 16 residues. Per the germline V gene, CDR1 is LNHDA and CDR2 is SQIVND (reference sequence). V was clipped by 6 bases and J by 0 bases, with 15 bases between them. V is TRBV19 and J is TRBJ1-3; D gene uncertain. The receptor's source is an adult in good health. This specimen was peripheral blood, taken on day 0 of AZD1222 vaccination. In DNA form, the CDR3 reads TGTGCCAGTAGATTGTGGAGGCCTGACTCTGGAAACACCATATATTTT. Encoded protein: CASRLWRPDSGNTIYF. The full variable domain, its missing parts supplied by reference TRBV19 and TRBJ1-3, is DGGITQSPKYLFRKEGQNVTLSCEQNLNHDAMYWYRQDPGQGLRLIYYSQIVNDFQKGDIAEGYSVSREKKESFPLTVTSAQKNPTAFYLCASRLWRPDSGNTIYFGEGSWLTVV.